The 15 T cell receptor beta chains presented below share a single source sample, sequenced in a study of a mutant IDH1 vaccine in newly diagnosed glioma. Their cognate antigens are unknown. Repertoires were generated with immunoSEQ multiplex PCR, while TCRdb's copy carries only in-frame clones and drops some. The repertoire holds roughly 110,000 clones, around 90% seen once, with roughly 0.65% in the top ten. Time point of the sample: week 11, during vaccination. What each vaccine dose contained was 300 ug of mutant IDH1 20-mer peptide, accompanied by topical imiquimod. Material: PBMCs, obtained from a glioma patient whose treatment included an IDH1 peptide vaccine. The source of these receptors is a woman aged 50 to 65 with glioma.

The rearrangement uses TRBV9 and TRBJ2-1; 7 nucleotides match TRBD2. Trimming removed 0 bases from V and 6 bases from J; junction bases left unmatched: 12. CDR3 length equals 17 residues. Germline CDR1 reads SGDLS; CDR2 reads YYNGEE. In DNA, the CDR3 is TGTGCCAGCAGCGTAGCCCTGGGAGGGAGGACGGGCAATGAGCAGTTCTTC. This codes for CASSVALGGRTGNEQFF. Based on the CDR3 plus reference TRBV9 and TRBJ2-1, the full variable domain is DSGVTQTPKHLITATGQRVTLRCSPRSGDLSVYWYQQSLDQGLQFLIQYYNGEERAKGNILERFSAQQFPDLHSELNLSSLELGDSALYFCASSVALGGRTGNEQFFGPGTRLTVL.

The V gene is TRBV27, the J gene TRBJ1-2, with TRBD1 as a possible D gene (5 bases). The CDR3 is 14 amino acids. Germline CDR1 is MNHEY and CDR2 is SMNVEV (reference sequence). V was pared by 2 bases and J by 4 bases, with 11 bases between. DNA for the CDR3: TGTGCCAGCAGTTTAGTGGGGGGGGGCTATGGCTACACCTTC. Translation gives CASSLVGGGYGYTF.

The chain employs TRBV7-3 and TRBJ2-2, with D perhaps matching TRBD1 or TRBD2 (5 bases each). V shed 5 bases and J shed 9 bases, with 10 bases lying between them. The CDR3 is 12 amino acids. Germline V gene lookup returns CDR1 SGHTA and CDR2 FQGTGA. The CDR3 nucleotides read TGTGCCAGCAGCCCCCCGGGACGGGAGCTGTTTTTT. Translation gives CASSPPGRELFF.

This chain uses TRBV30 with TRBJ2-7; D remains ambiguous. Germline V gene lookup returns CDR1 GTSNPN and CDR2 SVGIG (reference sequence). This CDR3 spans 13 amino acids. Deletions cut 3 bases from V and 4 bases from J, with 13 bases between. The CDR3 DNA reads as TGTGCCTGGAGGTTTGACGACCCGTACGAGCAGTACTTC. Translation gives CAWRFDDPYEQYF.

The chain recombines TRBV7-2 with TRBJ1-5; possibly TRBD1 for D (5 bases). CDR1 is SGHTA and CDR2 is FQGNSA in the germline V gene. The length of the CDR3 is 14 residues. V was trimmed by 5 bases and J by 4 bases, leaving 12 bases between them. The chain's CDR3 is CASSGGRLNQPQHF. Here the CDR3 DNA reads TGTGCCAGCAGCGGGGGACGGCTAAATCAGCCCCAGCATTTT.

This chain joins TRBV25-1 and TRBJ2-1; 8 bases map to TRBD2. J was trimmed by 2 bases and V by 7 bases; bases with no gene match: 1. Germline CDR1 and CDR2: MGHDK and SYGVNS. The CDR3 totals 13 residues. CDR3 DNA: TGTGCCAGCACGGGACTAGCCTACAATGAGCAGTTCTTC. The encoded protein is CASTGLAYNEQFF.

The V call is TRBV7-8, the J call TRBJ2-6; maybe TRBD1 (6 bases). The CDR3 covers 15 residues. Deletions cut 5 bases from V and 3 bases from J, with 11 bases between. CDR1 and CDR2 from the germline V gene are SGHVS and FQNEAQ. CDR3 nucleotides: TGTGCCAGCAGCAATTACAGGGATGGGGCCAACGTCCTGACTTTC. It encodes CASSNYRDGANVLTF. Full variable domain (missing parts from reference TRBV7-8 and TRBJ2-6): GAGVSQSPRYKVAKRGQDVALRCDPISGHVSLFWYQQALGQGPEFLTYFQNEAQLDKSGLPSDRFFAERPEGSVSTLKIQRTQQEDSAVYLCASSNYRDGANVLTFGAGSRLTVL.

The chain combines TRBV7-2 with TRBJ2-1; 7 bases agree with TRBD2. CDR1 and CDR2 from the germline V gene are SGHTA and FQGNSA. J lost 4 bases, V lost 7 bases, and 13 bases had no gene match. The CDR3 totals 16 residues. CDR3 loop: CASTLGGSGGYNEQFF. For the CDR3, the DNA is TGTGCCAGCACCCTTGGGGGTTCGGGAGGTTACAATGAGCAGTTCTTC.

The chain has TRBV11-2 and TRBJ2-3; the D gene is possibly TRBD1 (7 bases). The CDR3 length is 15 residues. Trimming stripped 4 bases from V and 6 bases from J, with 17 bases between. Germline assignment: CDR1 SGHAT and CDR2 FQNNGV. CDR3 in amino acids: CASSSQGGATDTQYF. CDR3 nucleotide sequence: TGTGCCAGCAGCTCCCAGGGGGGAGCCACGGATACGCAGTATTTT.

This clone was seen once. CDR3 amino acids: CASSSPRGPNGYTF. CDR3 nucleotide sequence: TGTGCCAGTAGTAGTCCTCGGGGCCCCAATGGCTACACCTTC. This chain links TRBV19 with TRBJ1-2; a weak D match, TRBD1 (5 bases). V shed 4 bases and J shed 6 bases, with 15 bases lying between them. CDR3 length: 14 residues. Germline V gene data show CDR1 as LNHDA and CDR2 as SQIVND (reference sequence).

The V and J genes are TRBV18 and TRBJ1-5, with TRBD1 matching over 9 bases. The length of the CDR3 is 15 residues. J lost 6 bases, V lost 3 bases, and 6 bases had no gene match. Germline V gene data show CDR1 as KGHSH and CDR2 as LQKENI. The DNA for the CDR3 is TGTGCCAGCTCACCCGGGGACAGGGAGGCTCAGCCCCAGCATTTT. It is translated as CASSPGDREAQPQHF.

This clone has a single count. The chain recombines TRBV4-2 with TRBJ2-1; 8 bases are a match to TRBD2. The length of the CDR3 is 17 residues. The V gene end was trimmed by 0 bases and the J gene end by 11 bases; junction bases not matched to a gene: 15. Germline CDR1 reads LGHNA; CDR2 reads YNFKEQ. CDR3 amino acids: CASSQEGRTSLISQQFF. The CDR3 DNA sequence: TGTGCCAGCAGCCAAGAGGGCAGGACTAGCCTCATTTCTCAGCAGTTCTTC.

V gene TRBV5-1 combines with J gene TRBJ2-1; 7 bases map to TRBD1. V trimming: 4 bases; J trimming: 8 bases; junction bases outside the gene matches: 15. Germline V lookup: CDR1 SGHRS, CDR2 YFSETQ. This CDR3 has 16 residues. CDR3 in DNA: TGCGCCAGCAGCCCGCTGACAGGGATGCCCTCCGATGAGCAGTTCTTC. It codes for CASSPLTGMPSDEQFF.

This rearrangement joins TRBV30 to TRBJ2-7; D possibly corresponds to TRBD2 (6 bases). Germline CDR1 GTSNPN, CDR2 SVGIG (reference sequence). The CDR3 is made up of 12 amino acids. Trimming removed 0 bases at V and 7 bases at J, with 10 bases between. CDR3 nucleotides: TGTGCCTGGAGTGTACCGGGGGTAGAGCAGTACTTC. Translated: CAWSVPGVEQYF.

This clone was picked up a small number of times. The chain employs TRBV4-2 and TRBJ1-1; D gene unclear. The germline V gene has CDR1 LGHNA and CDR2 YNFKEQ. The CDR3 totals 15 residues. Trimming removed 0 bases at V and 0 bases at J, with 8 bases between. The CDR3 protein is CASSQDRAMNTEAFF. Here the CDR3 DNA reads TGTGCCAGCAGCCAAGATAGAGCGATGAACACTGAAGCTTTCTTT.